Listed below are T cell receptor beta chains from one sample, sequenced in a study of blood T cell repertoires in COVID-19. Only in-frame clones appear in the TCRdb table, and some are missing; sequencing was by immunoSEQ multiplex PCR. The data hold some 220,000 clones, with 85% to 90% observed a single time. Input material: PBMCs or T cells enriched from blood (not recorded which). These TCRs come from a woman younger than 35 in a cohort exposed to, infected with or recovered from COVID-19 (not recorded which). The CDR3 runs from the conserved cysteine through the conserved F or W. The D gene is left open where the match is weak. Clone size appears in some rows only: once, few, many, or a class for an expanded clone.

TRBV18	NA	TRBJ2-1	TRBD2	TGTGCCAGCTCACCAACCGGGAGGCCCGGCAATGAGCAGTTCTTC	CASSPTGRPGNEQFF
TRBV9	NA	TRBJ2-2	TRBD1	TGTGCCAGCAGCGTAGTGGGGACAGGGCCCGGGGAGCTGTTTTTT	CASSVVGTGPGELFF
TRBV19	once	TRBJ1-1	NA	TGTGCCAGTAGTATCCGGTTGACAGGAGACATGAACACTGAAGCTTTCTTT	CASSIRLTGDMNTEAFF
TRBV28	NA	TRBJ2-7	TRBD1	TGTGCCACCCTTAAGGCCGGGACAGGGACCTACGAGCAGTACTTC	CATLKAGTGTYEQYF
TRBV11-1	NA	TRBJ1-6	NA	TGTGCCAGCAGTCCCCGCCGTGTCAGTTCACCCCTCCACTTT	CASSPRRVSSPLHF
TRBV4-1	NA	TRBJ2-3	NA	TGCGCCAGCAGCCAAGCAGGGTCGAGCACAGATACGCAGTATTTT	CASSQAGSSTDTQYF
TRBV5-8	NA	TRBJ2-3	NA	TGTGCCAGCAGTAGGGGAGGACGGCCCGGCACAGATACGCAGTATTTT	CASSRGGRPGTDTQYF
TRBV5-6	NA	TRBJ2-7	NA	TGTGCCAGCAGCCTCACGGGGATTCCCTACGAGCAGTACTTC	CASSLTGIPYEQYF
TRBV27	NA	TRBJ2-3	TRBD2	TGTGCCAGCAGGTTGCAGCGGGGCGCAGATACGCAGTATTTT	CASRLQRGADTQYF
TRBV7-7	NA	TRBJ2-5	TRBD2	TGTGCTAGCAGCTCACGACTAGCGGGAGGGTTGGAGACCCAGTACTTC	CASSSRLAGGLETQYF
TRBV6-6	NA	TRBJ2-7	NA	TGTGCCAGCAGTTACTCCGGTCCCTACGAGCAGTACTTC	CASSYSGPYEQYF
TRBV12-3/TRBV12-4	NA	TRBJ1-1	NA	TGTGCCAGCAGTTTAAGGCAGGGGGCTTTCTTT	CASSLRQGAFF
TRBV5-5	NA	TRBJ2-1	NA	TGTGCCAGCAGCTTCTCCAGGGCGAACAATGAGCAGTTCTTC	CASSFSRANNEQFF
TRBV28	NA	TRBJ2-7	TRBD1	TGTGCCAGCAGTCCTACAGGGGGAGCTGAGCAGTACTTC	CASSPTGGAEQYF
TRBV19	NA	TRBJ2-1	TRBD1	TGTGCCAGTAGTCCCCTGGACAGGGAGGAGCAGTTCTTC	CASSPLDREEQFF
TRBV5-1	NA	TRBJ2-2	TRBD2	TGCGCCAGCAGCTTGGTTACTAGCGGGGACTTTACCGGGGAGCTGTTTTTT	CASSLVTSGDFTGELFF
TRBV18	NA	TRBJ1-6	NA	TGTGCCAGCTCACCAGGCGGCGGCCGGAATTCACCCCTCCACTTT	CASSPGGGRNSPLHF
TRBV5-4	once	TRBJ1-1	NA	TGTGCCAGCAGCGCGAAATTGGGTCGGGGGAACACTGAAGCTTTCTTT	CASSAKLGRGNTEAFF
TRBV7-9	NA	TRBJ1-4	NA	TGTGCCAGCAGCACAGGAAGGGAGGGTGAAAAACTGTTTTTT	CASSTGREGEKLFF
TRBV19	NA	TRBJ1-5	NA	TGTGCCTCGTTAAGTCAGGGCGGCGTGAGCAATCAGCCCCAGCATTTT	CASLSQGGVSNQPQHF
TRBV6-1	NA	TRBJ2-5	NA	TGTGCCAGCAGTGAATTCGGGACTGCTGTGAAGACCCAGTACTTC	CASSEFGTAVKTQYF
TRBV9	NA	TRBJ1-1	NA	TGTGCCAGCAGCATTACGGGATCTGACACTGAAGCTTTCTTT	CASSITGSDTEAFF
TRBV5-1	NA	TRBJ1-1	NA	TGCGCCAGCAGCTCAGACAGATATGAAGCTTTCTTT	CASSSDRYEAFF
TRBV5-1	NA	TRBJ1-1	NA	TGCGCCAGCAGCTTGGCCGGGAGGCAGGGTGACACTGAAGCTTTCTTT	CASSLAGRQGDTEAFF
TRBV5-5	NA	TRBJ2-3	NA	TGTGCCAGCAGCCTCGTAGGCACAGATACGCAGTATTTT	CASSLVGTDTQYF
TRBV10-2	NA	TRBJ1-4	TRBD1	TGCGCCAGCAGTGGAGTCAGGGGGGATGAAAAACTGTTTTTT	CASSGVRGDEKLFF
TRBV9	NA	TRBJ2-3	TRBD2	TGTGCCAGCAGCGATAGGGCGGGGGGGGCGGATACGCAGTATTTT	CASSDRAGGADTQYF
TRBV7-9	NA	TRBJ1-1	NA	TGTGCCAGCAGCTTAGGCGGTTCAGCCGAAGCTTTCTTT	CASSLGGSAEAFF
TRBV6-1	NA	TRBJ1-2	NA	TGTGCCAGCAGTGAAGCGCAGACAGGCTTCTATGGCTACACCTTC	CASSEAQTGFYGYTF
TRBV19	few	TRBJ2-2	NA	TGTGCCAGTAGACGAGCGGGGAACACCGGGGAGCTGTTTTTT	CASRRAGNTGELFF
TRBV19	NA	TRBJ1-5	NA	TGTGCCAGTAGTATAAATACAGGGAAGGGCAATCAGCCCCAGCATTTT	CASSINTGKGNQPQHF
TRBV15	NA	TRBJ2-5	TRBD2	TGTGCCACCTCTGACATAGCGGGAGAGACCCAGTACTTC	CATSDIAGETQYF
TRBV2	NA	TRBJ2-3	TRBD2	TGTGCCAGTGTTAGCGGGAGCGGGGCAGATACGCAGTATTTT	CASVSGSGADTQYF
TRBV11-3	NA	TRBJ1-5	NA	TGTGCCAGCAGCTTACACGGAAGGGGGGGGGATAGCAATCAGCCCCAGCATTTT	CASSLHGRGGDSNQPQHF
TRBV6-5	NA	TRBJ1-4	TRBD1	TGTGCCAGCAGGGCCCGGGACAGGGTAAATGAAAAACTGTTTTTT	CASRARDRVNEKLFF
TRBV11-3	once	TRBJ2-5	NA	TGTGCCAGCAGCTTACCCTACCCGGGAGCAAGGGAGACCCAGTACTTC	CASSLPYPGARETQYF
TRBV18	NA	TRBJ1-1	TRBD1	TGTGCCAGCTCAACGCTCACCTGGACAGGGGTTACTGAAGCTTTCTTT	CASSTLTWTGVTEAFF
TRBV5-4	NA	TRBJ1-2	TRBD1	TGTGCCAGCAGCCCACCGGGACAGGGCTATGGCTACACCTTC	CASSPPGQGYGYTF
TRBV7-6	NA	TRBJ2-7	NA	TGTGCCAGCAGCTTAGGCGAAGGGGTAACCTACGAGCAGTACTTC	CASSLGEGVTYEQYF
TRBV28	NA	TRBJ1-2	TRBD1	TGTGCCAGCAGTGGACAGGGTTATGGCTACACCTTC	CASSGQGYGYTF
TRBV5-4	NA	TRBJ2-7	TRBD2	TGTGCCAGCAGCAGAATGTGGACTAGCGCACGTAGCTCCTACGAGCAGTACTTC	CASSRMWTSARSSYEQYF
TRBV19	NA	TRBJ2-1	TRBD2	TGTGCCAGTATGGGGACTAGCGGGAGCTCCTACAATGAGCAGTTCTTC	CASMGTSGSSYNEQFF
TRBV4-1	NA	TRBJ1-5	NA	TGCGCCAGCAGCCACGCCGGGGGAGGGCGCAATCAGCCCCAGCATTTT	CASSHAGGGRNQPQHF
TRBV13	NA	TRBJ1-2	NA	TGTGCCAGCAGCTTTGCCACAGGACCCGACCTTACCTCCTTC	CASSFATGPDLTSF
TRBV15	NA	TRBJ2-3	NA	TGTGCCACCAGCAGAGACCTATCTGATACGCAGTATTTT	CATSRDLSDTQYF
TRBV11-2	NA	TRBJ2-1	NA	TGTGCCAGCAGCTTCGGACAGTACAATGAGCAGTTCTTC	CASSFGQYNEQFF
TRBV18	NA	TRBJ2-5	TRBD1	TGTGCCAGCTCGCCCACGACAGGGATGGCAGACTTC	CASSPTTGMADF
TRBV9	few	TRBJ1-1	NA	TGTGCCAGCAGCGTAAAAGCAGGGACAACTGAAGCTTTCTTT	CASSVKAGTTEAFF
TRBV30	NA	TRBJ2-3	NA	TGTGCGGGAGGAAGCGGGCGCACAGATACGCAGTATTTT	CAGGSGRTDTQYF
TRBV5-8	NA	TRBJ1-1	TRBD1	TGTGCCAGCAGCTTCTGGGACAGGGATGTTCCTGAAGCTTTCTTT	CASSFWDRDVPEAFF